Below are 32 T cell receptor beta chains sequenced from a single sample in a study of T-cell memory formation after mild COVID-19. TCRdb recomputed calls from the 5' RACE reads with MiXCR, one row per CDR3 protein. The sample yields tens of thousands of distinct CDR3 sequences, 7.3% seen once. The sequencing input was PBMCs or a T cell subset sorted from them (not recorded which). These receptors were obtained from a man aged 18 to 30 who had mild COVID-19 (a few samples of this study predate the infection). Cell type and time point are not known.

The chain joins TRBV5-1 to TRBJ1-1, with unresolved D. Germline CDR1 reads SGHRS; CDR2 reads YFSETQ. CDR3 length: 13 amino acids. V was trimmed by 6 bases and J by 2 bases, leaving 11 bases between them. The CDR3 coding sequence is TGCGCCAGCACACGGACGGATAACACTGAAGCTTTCTTT. Translation: CASTRTDNTEAFF.

This clonotype came up a few times. The rearrangement joins TRBV9 to TRBJ2-3; D is unresolved. Trimming removed 4 bases from V and 2 bases from J, with 8 bases in between. Germline CDR1 and CDR2: SGDLS and YYNGEE. The CDR3 covers 13 residues. CDR3 in amino acids: CASSPAPTDTQYF. The CDR3 DNA reads TGTGCCAGCAGCCCAGCCCCCACAGATACGCAGTATTTT. Variable domain in full (rest from reference TRBV9 and TRBJ2-3): DSGVTQTPKHLITATGQRVTLRCSPRSGDLSVYWYQQSLDQGLQFLIQYYNGEERAKGNILERFSAQQFPDLHSELNLSSLELGDSALYFCASSPAPTDTQYFGPGTRLTVL.

The gene calls are TRBV9 and TRBJ1-5; the D is unclear. Germline CDR1 is SGDLS and CDR2 is YYNGEE. Trimming took 0 bases from V and 6 from J, leaving 13 bases between them. The CDR3 is 15 residues long. The CDR3 region is CASSVDSRAGQPQHF. Written as DNA, the CDR3 is TGTGCCAGCAGCGTAGACTCCCGGGCCGGTCAGCCCCAGCATTTT.

The chain joins TRBV5-1 to TRBJ2-3; maybe TRBD2 (6 bases). The CDR3 is 15 amino acids. V lost 1 base and J 1 base, leaving 10 bases between the germline ends. Germline CDR1 is SGHRS and CDR2 is YFSETQ. Here the CDR3 reads CASSLQRVRTDTQYF. The CDR3 coding sequence is TGCGCCAGCAGCTTGCAGCGGGTGCGCACAGATACGCAGTATTTT.

This clonotype was detected many times. V gene TRBV28 combines with J gene TRBJ2-5; 9 bases are shared with TRBD1. This CDR3 spans 16 amino acids. V trimming: 5 bases; J trimming: 8 bases; junction bases outside the gene matches: 15. CDR1 and CDR2 (germline): MDHEN, SYDVKM. In DNA form, the CDR3 reads TGTGCCAGCAGTCCTGGGACAGGGAGGTACGGGGCCACCCAGTACTTC. Translation: CASSPGTGRYGATQYF.

This clonotype has at least ten counts. The gene calls are TRBV6-5 and TRBJ1-5; D not resolved. Looked up from germline, CDR1 is MNHEY and CDR2 is SVGAGI. The CDR3 runs to 15 residues. V was trimmed by 2 bases and J by 8 bases, leaving 16 bases between them. The CDR3 nucleotides read TGTGCCAGCAGTTACGGGCCCCCTAGCCTCGAGCCCCAGCATTTT. This encodes CASSYGPPSLEPQHF.

The chain couples TRBV15 to TRBJ2-1, with 8 positions matching TRBD1. J gave up 14 bases and V 0 bases, and 9 bases lay outside the gene matches. CDR3 length: 14 residues. Germline CDR1 and CDR2: LNHNV and YYDKDF (reference sequence). The CDR3 here is CATSRDKGQGREFF. CDR3 nucleotides: TGTGCCACCAGCAGAGATAAAGGACAGGGTCGAGAGTTCTTC.

The V call is TRBV7-2, the J call TRBJ1-2, with D perhaps matching TRBD1 (6 bases). The CDR3 length is 13 residues. V was shortened by 7 bases and J by 8 bases, with 17 bases between the two germline ends. Germline CDR1 is SGHTA and CDR2 is FQGNSA. The CDR3 DNA sequence: TGTGCCAGCACCTCGGCTGGGGGGCAGGGCTACACCTTC. This gives the protein CASTSAGGQGYTF.

This clonotype is labeled medium-sized. The chain is built from TRBV7-2 and TRBJ2-6; D is unresolved. CDR1 and CDR2 (germline): SGHTA, FQGNSA. This CDR3 is built from 16 residues. V lost 2 bases to trimming and J lost 0 bases, with 8 bases between them. In nucleotides, the CDR3 is TGTGCCAGCAGCTTACAATACAGCTCTGGGGCCAACGTCCTGACTTTC. As protein: CASSLQYSSGANVLTF. Looking up the rest from reference TRBV7-2 and TRBJ2-6 gives the full variable domain: GAGVSQSPSNKVTEKGKDVELRCDPISGHTALYWYRQSLGQGLEFLIYFQGNSAPDKSGLPSDRFSAERTGGSVSTLTIQRTQQEDSAVYLCASSLQYSSGANVLTFGAGSRLTVL.

The table lists this clonotype with a few counts. The V and J genes are TRBV5-5 and TRBJ1-1; TRBD1 aligns across 9 bases. Germline CDR1 reads SGHKS; CDR2 reads YYEKEE (reference sequence). Trimming removed 2 bases from V and 3 bases from J; junction bases left unmatched: 5. CDR3 length: 15 amino acids. The CDR3 DNA follows: TGTGCCAGCAGCTTAACAGGGGGCGGGTACACTGAAGCTTTCTTT. Residues: CASSLTGGGYTEAFF.

This clonotype was seen many times. This chain connects TRBV5-1 to TRBJ2-2, with 9 bases lining up with TRBD1. J lost 0 bases, V lost 4 bases, and 1 base had no gene match. Germline CDR1 and CDR2: SGHRS and YFSETQ. CDR3 size: 15 residues. This CDR3 is CASSGQGPNTGELFF. CDR3 DNA: TGCGCCAGCAGCGGACAGGGGCCGAACACCGGGGAGCTGTTTTTT.

This clonotype came up a few times. This chain uses TRBV7-9 with TRBJ2-3; 12 bases align to TRBD2. The CDR3 spans 16 residues. CDR1 is SEHNR, CDR2 FQNEAQ, per germline (reference sequence). The J segment lost 5 bases and the V segment lost 3 bases, leaving 6 bases of the junction unmatched. The CDR3 DNA reads as TGTGCCAGCAGCTTGGCCCTAGCGGGGGGGCAAGATACGCAGTATTTT. Translation gives CASSLALAGGQDTQYF.

The CDR3 protein is CASGLTSGYNEQFF. The CDR3 DNA sequence: TGTGCCAGCGGATTGACTAGCGGTTACAATGAGCAGTTCTTC. This chain links TRBV6-6 with TRBJ2-1; 9 positions agree with TRBD2. CDR3 size: 14 residues. V gave up 8 bases and J gave up 4 bases; unmatched junction bases: 6. CDR1 and CDR2 (germline): MNHNY, SVGAGI (reference sequence).

The rearrangement joins TRBV4-1 to TRBJ1-5; a weak D match, TRBD1 (5 bases). Germline CDR1 MGHRA, CDR2 YSYEKL. This CDR3 is built from 16 residues. With 1 base removed from V and 2 bases from J, the gap between germline ends came to 12 bases. The CDR3 region is CASSQGGLLGNQPQHF. CDR3 sequence (DNA): TGCGCCAGCAGCCAAGGGGGACTCCTCGGCAATCAGCCCCAGCATTTT.

This clonotype appeared many times. V usage is TRBV4-3 and J usage is TRBJ1-1; D possibly corresponds to TRBD1 (6 bases). V gave up 5 bases and J gave up 4 bases, with 14 bases separating them. The CDR3 covers 14 residues. Germline V gene data show CDR1 as LGHNA and CDR2 as YSLEER. CDR3 in DNA: TGCGCCAGCAGCTCTCTGGGGGGCACCACTGAAGCTTTCTTT. Translation: CASSSLGGTTEAFF.

The chain has TRBV7-2 and TRBJ1-1; D remains unclear. Germline V gene lookup returns CDR1 SGHTA and CDR2 FQGNSA. The CDR3 runs 13 residues. V was pared by 2 bases and J by 5 bases, with 9 bases between. The CDR3 is CASSLSPGTEAFF. DNA for the CDR3: TGTGCCAGCAGCTTAAGTCCCGGGACTGAAGCTTTCTTT.

This clonotype occurred a few times. The chain is built from TRBV7-2 and TRBJ2-5, with D perhaps TRBD1 (6 bases). V lost 1 base and J lost 7, with 19 bases in between. The length of the CDR3 is 16 residues. CDR1 and CDR2 (germline): SGHTA, FQGNSA. The CDR3 DNA is TGTGCCAGCAGCTTAGGGGGGCAGGGAGTGGTTGGGACCCAGTACTTC. The encoded protein is CASSLGGQGVVGTQYF.

This clonotype was counted only a few times. V is TRBV5-1 and J is TRBJ2-1, with TRBD2 identical over 7 bases. The CDR3 sequence is 15 residues long. Germline loops: CDR1 SGHRS, CDR2 YFSETQ. V lost 0 bases to trimming and J lost 6 bases; unmatched junction nucleotides: 6. DNA of the CDR3: TGCGCCAGCAGCTTGGGGACTAGTGATATCAATGAGCAGTTCTTC. Encoded protein: CASSLGTSDINEQFF.

Here the CDR3 DNA reads TGCAGTGCTAGAGGCCAGCATCAGACCCAGTACTTC. Translating gives CSARGQHQTQYF. The chain combines TRBV20-1 with TRBJ2-5, with no clear D. Trimming took off 1 base at V and 6 bases at J, with 9 bases between the two ends. Germline loops: CDR1 DFQATT, CDR2 SNEGSKA (reference sequence). The length of the CDR3 is 12 residues.

This clonotype was seen only a few times. V usage is TRBV2 and J usage is TRBJ2-7, with 9 bases identical to TRBD2. Trimming at V came to 7 bases and at J to 3 bases, leaving 4 bases not matched to a gene. CDR3 size: 13 residues. Germline CDR1 reads SNHLY; CDR2 reads FYNNEI. The CDR3 bases are TGTGCCAGCACGTTTAGCGGGGGCTACGAGCAGTACTTC. This gives the protein CASTFSGGYEQYF.

The CDR3 region is CASSQDHATGPYGYTF. The CDR3 coding sequence is TGCGCCAGCAGCCAAGATCATGCGACAGGGCCCTATGGCTACACCTTC. The chain joins TRBV4-3 to TRBJ1-2; 7 nucleotides line up with TRBD1. With V trimmed by 0 bases and J by 4 bases, 8 bases remained unmatched. The CDR3 is 16 residues long. CDR1 LGHNA and CDR2 YSLEER come from the germline V gene.

This clonotype was detected ten times or more. This sequence joins TRBV20-1 and TRBJ2-3, with TRBD1 matching over 8 bases. The ends lost 3 bases at V and 3 bases at J; junction bases unmatched: 5. Germline CDR1 is DFQATT and CDR2 is SNEGSKA (reference sequence). This CDR3 has 14 amino acids. CDR3 protein: CSARQGARTDTQYF. In nucleotides, the CDR3 is TGCAGTGCTAGGCAGGGGGCGCGAACAGATACGCAGTATTTT.

The V gene is TRBV7-2, the J gene TRBJ2-3, with 9 bases that match TRBD2. The CDR3 spans 16 residues. V lost 1 base, J lost 5 bases, and 7 bases stayed unmatched. CDR1 SGHTA and CDR2 FQGNSA come from the germline V gene. CDR3 sequence reads: CASSLESRGGLDTQYF. CDR3 bases: TGTGCCAGCAGCTTAGAATCGCGGGGGGGCCTAGATACGCAGTATTTT.

The chain is built from TRBV20-1 and TRBJ1-1, with a weak D call TRBD1 (6 bases). The CDR3 sequence is 13 residues long. Germline V gene data show CDR1 as DFQATT and CDR2 as SNEGSKA (reference sequence). The V gene lost 3 bases and the J gene lost 5 bases, with 13 bases spanning the gap. CDR3 coding DNA: TGCAGTGCTAGGCACCTCCAGGGGACTGAAGCTTTCTTT. Translated: CSARHLQGTEAFF.

This clonotype was seen at least ten times. V and J are TRBV20-1 and TRBJ2-3, with 10 positions matching TRBD2. The V segment lost 5 bases and the J segment 5 bases; nucleotides outside the gene matches: 4. The germline gives CDR1 DFQATT, CDR2 SNEGSKA (reference sequence). This CDR3 is 13 amino acids long. The CDR3 DNA is TGCAGTGCTGGGACTAGCGCTGGAGATACGCAGTATTTT. Amino acid sequence: CSAGTSAGDTQYF.

V is TRBV7-9 and J is TRBJ2-3, with D possibly TRBD2 on 7 matching bases. CDR1 SEHNR and CDR2 FQNEAQ come from the germline V gene (reference sequence). The CDR3 totals 17 residues. The V end lost 1 base, the J end lost 8 bases, and 22 bases lay between the germline ends. The CDR3 DNA follows: TGTGCCAGCAGCTTAGGTTCGGGGGGCACGCGGGCAGGTACGCAGTATTTT. It translates to CASSLGSGGTRAGTQYF.

The rearrangement links TRBV9 to TRBJ2-5; tentative D call: TRBD2 (6 bases). V lost 4 bases and J lost 3, with 10 bases in between. There are 13 residues in the CDR3. Germline CDR1 is SGDLS and CDR2 is YYNGEE. The DNA for the CDR3 is TGTGCCAGCAGCCGCACGGGGGAAGAGACCCAGTACTTC. It specifies CASSRTGEETQYF.

This sequence joins TRBV25-1 and TRBJ1-1; tentative D call: TRBD1 (6 bases). The CDR3 has 14 amino acids. The germline gives CDR1 MGHDK, CDR2 SYGVNS. Trimming cost V 3 bases and J 11 bases, with 19 bases left between them. CDR3 region: CASSDSFAGTRAFF. CDR3 bases: TGTGCCAGCAGTGACTCTTTCGCCGGGACAAGGGCTTTCTTT.

The sample holds many counts of this clonotype. The gene calls are TRBV7-6 and TRBJ2-5; 7 nucleotides align to TRBD2. The CDR3 length is 15 residues. The junction had 8 bases not matched to a gene; V was cut back by 0 bases and J by 7 bases. The germline V gene has CDR1 SGHVS and CDR2 FNYEAQ. CDR3 loop: CASSLAGGDGRTQYF. The CDR3 nucleotides are TGTGCCAGCAGCTTAGCGGGGGGGGATGGACGGACCCAGTACTTC.

This clonotype was counted at least ten times. This chain uses TRBV7-9 with TRBJ2-2; D might be TRBD1 or TRBD2, each matching 5 bases. The CDR3 length is 16 residues. Germline V gene sequence: CDR1 SEHNR, CDR2 FQNEAQ (reference sequence). V was clipped by 6 bases and J by 3 bases, with 17 bases between them. The CDR3 spells CASRAPRRGDTGELFF. The CDR3 DNA follows: TGTGCCAGCAGGGCTCCGAGGAGAGGGGACACCGGGGAGCTGTTTTTT.

This clonotype was detected only a few times. The chain recombines TRBV5-1 with TRBJ2-7; D is unresolved. The CDR3 is 14 residues long. Germline V gene data show CDR1 as SGHRS and CDR2 as YFSETQ. V lost 1 base, J lost 0 bases, and 8 bases lay in between. As DNA, the CDR3 is TGCGCCAGCAGCTTGCGTAGTCTCTCCTACGAGCAGTACTTC. Amino acids: CASSLRSLSYEQYF.

This clonotype showed up just a few times. V gene TRBV28 combines with J gene TRBJ1-2; D is uncertain. Germline V gene lookup returns CDR1 MDHEN and CDR2 SYDVKM. CDR3 length: 13 amino acids. Trimming cost V 11 bases and J 0 bases, with 13 bases left between them. In nucleotides, the CDR3 is TGTGCCTCCCTGGCAGGCACTAACTATGGCTACACCTTC. Its protein is CASLAGTNYGYTF.